The 26 T cell receptor beta chains below all came from one sample that was sequenced in a study of cytomegalovirus exposure and HLA in healthy donors. PCR was performed using 60 Vbeta and 13 Jbeta primers. The repertoire was sequenced with immunoSEQ multiplex PCR; TCRdb's copy has only in-frame clones and lacks some. The repertoire holds 190,000 or so clones, around 83% seen once, with 1.6% in the top ten. The sequenced material came from PBMCs. Receptors originate from a man aged 45-65 years in good health and CMV-seronegative.

A single count supports this clone. The DNA of the CDR3 is TGTGCCTGGAGTAGGGGGGACAGAGATCTGAACACTGAAGCTTTCTTT. Translated: CAWSRGDRDLNTEAFF. This chain uses TRBV30 with TRBJ1-1, with 7 nucleotides matching TRBD1. This CDR3 is 16 amino acids long. J gave up 0 bases and V 2 bases, and 9 bases lay outside the gene matches. From germline, CDR1 is GTSNPN and CDR2 SVGIG (reference sequence).

The chain uses TRBV18 and TRBJ1-3; weak D call: TRBD1 (5 bases). The CDR3 consists of 16 residues. The V gene lost 5 bases and the J gene lost 0 bases, with 14 bases spanning the gap. CDR1 KGHSH and CDR2 LQKENI come from the germline V gene. CDR3 residues: CASSTGLSGSGNTIYF. CDR3 nucleotide sequence: TGTGCCAGCTCAACGGGACTTTCAGGCTCTGGAAACACCATATATTTT.

This chain joins TRBV7-3 and TRBJ1-1; D may be TRBD1 (5 bases). The CDR3 extends over 14 amino acids. The V and J ends lost 5 bases and 1 base respectively, with 11 bases between them. Per the germline V gene, CDR1 is SGHTA and CDR2 is FQGTGA. CDR3 coding DNA: TGTGCCAGCAGCAAGGGGTCACGGAACACTGAAGCTTTCTTT. This translates into CASSKGSRNTEAFF.

The V gene is TRBV30, the J gene TRBJ1-2; 8 nucleotides align to TRBD1. The CDR3 length is 13 residues. The trim removed 4 bases at V and 7 bases at J, leaving 8 bases unmatched. Germline CDR1 is GTSNPN and CDR2 is SVGIG (reference sequence). The CDR3, as DNA: TGTGCCTGGAACCCGGACAGGGTTGCTGGCTACACCTTC. It specifies CAWNPDRVAGYTF. Looking up the rest from reference TRBV30 and TRBJ1-2 gives the full variable domain: SQTIHQWPATLVQPVGSPLSLECTVEGTSNPNLYWYRQAAGRGLQLLFYSVGIGQISSEVPQNLSASRPQDRQFILSSKKLLLSDSGFYLCAWNPDRVAGYTFGSGTRLTVV.

The chain couples TRBV12-5 to TRBJ2-4, with 12 bases lining up with TRBD1. This CDR3 comprises 16 residues. V lost 6 bases and J lost 2; bases outside the gene matches: 5. The germline V gene encodes CDR1 LGHNT and CDR2 FRNRAP. CDR3 nucleotides: TGTGCTAGTGGCCTGGGACAGGGGGCCTCCAAAAACATTCAGTACTTC. Amino acid sequence: CASGLGQGASKNIQYF.

Note on this clone: This sample includes further DNA sequences coding for the same CDR3. V is TRBV5-1 and J is TRBJ2-3; no clear D. Germline-derived CDR1 and CDR2 are SGHRS and YFSETQ. The CDR3 sequence is 12 residues long. V dropped 0 bases and J dropped 4 bases, with 3 bases sitting between them. The CDR3 protein is CASSLGADTQYF. In nucleotides, the CDR3 is TGCGCCAGCAGCTTGGGCGCAGATACGCAGTATTTT.

This chain connects TRBV7-9 to TRBJ2-7; 11 positions match TRBD1. Losses at the gene ends were 4 bases for V and 4 bases for J; bases not matched to a gene: 9. The length of the CDR3 is 16 residues. Germline V CDR1 and CDR2: SEHNR, FQNEAQ (reference sequence). The DNA of the CDR3 is TGTGCCAGCAGCTATACCGGGACAGGGGGAAGATACGAGCAGTACTTC. Amino acid sequence: CASSYTGTGGRYEQYF. Complete variable domain (other parts from reference TRBV7-9 and TRBJ2-7): DTGVSQNPRHKITKRGQNVTFRCDPISEHNRLYWYRQTLGQGPEFLTYFQNEAQLEKSRLLSDRFSAERPKGSFSTLEIQRTEQGDSAMYLCASSYTGTGGRYEQYFGPGTRLTVT.

The J gene is TRBJ1-1, the V gene TRBV5-1; D is possibly TRBD1 (5 bases). The germline gives CDR1 SGHRS, CDR2 YFSETQ. Trimming pared 1 base from V and 0 bases from J, leaving 10 bases between. This CDR3 region has 15 residues. As DNA, the CDR3 is TGCGCCAGCAGCTTGATGTCGGGGGTGAACACTGAAGCTTTCTTT. Translation: CASSLMSGVNTEAFF.

This sequence joins TRBV29-1 and TRBJ2-3, with unresolved D. The germline V gene has CDR1 SQVTM and CDR2 ANQGSEA. The CDR3 is made up of 12 amino acids. Between the trimmed V and J ends, which lost 2 bases and 3 bases, there was a span of 6 bases. Here the CDR3 reads CSVEIPTDTQYF. The CDR3 DNA reads as TGCAGCGTTGAAATTCCAACAGATACGCAGTATTTT.

V is TRBV19 and J is TRBJ2-5, with D possibly matching TRBD1 (5 bases). The J call may not be correct, given that the DNA end is closer to TRBJ2-7. The CDR3 covers 15 residues. The germline CDR1 and CDR2 sequences are LNHDA and SQIVND (reference sequence). The CDR3 region is CASSIDRASTYEQYF. CDR3 in DNA: TGTGCCAGTAGTATAGACAGGGCGAGCACCTACGAGCAGTACTTC.

This chain uses TRBV6-5 with TRBJ1-1, with D maybe TRBD1 (6 bases). The CDR3 has 15 residues. CDR1 MNHEY and CDR2 SVGAGI come from the germline V gene. V shed 5 bases and J shed 4 bases, with 17 bases lying between them. The CDR3, as DNA: TGTGCCAGCAGTGGTTCGAACAGGGTATTCACTGAAGCTTTCTTT. Translation gives CASSGSNRVFTEAFF.

This chain connects TRBV27 to TRBJ2-5, with D possibly matching TRBD2 (6 bases). V was cut by 6 bases and J by 9 bases, with 17 bases left in between. CDR3 length equals 13 residues. The V gene's germline CDR1 is MNHEY and CDR2 SMNVEV (reference sequence). The CDR3 reads CASSSGTLDSQYF. In DNA form, the CDR3 reads TGTGCCAGCAGCTCCGGGACTCTCGATTCCCAGTACTTC.

The rearrangement uses TRBV28 and TRBJ1-4, with D possibly TRBD1 on 6 matching bases. Germline lookup yields CDR1 MDHEN and CDR2 SYDVKM. This CDR3 has 17 residues. Trimming took 0 bases from V and 10 from J, leaving 21 bases between them. CDR3 sequence: CASSLWSKSGGARKLFF. Written as DNA, the CDR3 is TGTGCCAGCAGTTTATGGTCAAAGTCGGGGGGGGCCCGAAAACTGTTTTTT.

The V gene is TRBV19, the J gene TRBJ1-1; 9 positions agree with TRBD1. CDR1 is LNHDA and CDR2 is SQIVND in the germline V gene (reference sequence). V trimming: 0 bases; J trimming: 5 bases; junction bases outside the gene matches: 4. The CDR3 spans 15 residues. CDR3 sequence reads: CASSIDGQGWTEAFF. For the CDR3, the DNA is TGTGCCAGTAGTATAGATGGACAGGGGTGGACTGAAGCTTTCTTT.

This chain links TRBV6-5 with TRBJ1-2; a possible D gene is TRBD1 (5 bases). V gave up 6 bases and J gave up 4 bases, with 18 bases separating them. Germline CDR1 reads MNHEY; CDR2 reads SVGAGI. The CDR3 has 15 amino acids. The CDR3 sequence: CASRSKPGNRYGYTF. The CDR3 DNA sequence: TGTGCCAGCAGGTCAAAACCAGGGAACCGCTATGGCTACACCTTC.

The chain couples TRBV25-1 to TRBJ1-4; 8 positions agree with TRBD1. Germline loops: CDR1 MGHDK, CDR2 SYGVNS. This CDR3 has 13 residues. V shed 6 bases, J shed 8 bases, and the junction held 5 bases outside the gene matches. Here the CDR3 reads CASRDRGGEKLFF. CDR3 in DNA: TGTGCCAGCAGAGACAGGGGTGGGGAAAAACTGTTTTTT. The variable domain in full, completed from reference TRBV25-1 and TRBJ1-4, reads EADIYQTPRYLVIGTGKKITLECSQTMGHDKMYWYQQDPGMELHLIHYSYGVNSTEKGDLSSESTVSRIRTEHFPLTLESARPSHTSQYLCASRDRGGEKLFFGSGTQLSVL.

This chain uses TRBV30 with TRBJ2-1, with 11 bases fitting TRBD2. V gave up 7 bases and J gave up 6 bases; unmatched junction bases: 8. CDR3 length: 14 amino acids. Germline assignment: CDR1 GTSNPN and CDR2 SVGIG (reference sequence). The CDR3 spells CASTASGRRNEQFF. CDR3 bases: TGTGCCTCCACTGCTAGCGGGAGGCGCAATGAGCAGTTCTTC.

The chain uses TRBV6-5 and TRBJ1-5; D unclear. This CDR3 spans 15 amino acids. V dropped 0 bases and J dropped 2 bases, with 8 bases sitting between them. Germline CDR1 reads MNHEY; CDR2 reads SVGAGI. The CDR3 reads CASSYSRGGNQPQHF. The CDR3 DNA reads TGTGCCAGCAGTTACTCGCGAGGTGGCAATCAGCCCCAGCATTTT.

This clone was seen only once. The chain carries TRBV16 and TRBJ1-2; D possibly corresponds to TRBD1 (6 bases). V gave up 4 bases and J gave up 6 bases, with 18 bases separating them. Germline assignment: CDR1 KGHSY and CDR2 FQNENV. This CDR3 has 15 residues. Written as DNA, the CDR3 is TGTGCCAGCAGCCCTTCCGACAGGCGGAACGATGGCTACACCTTC. It yields the protein CASSPSDRRNDGYTF. The full variable domain, rest sourced from reference TRBV16 and TRBJ1-2, is GEEVAQTPKHLVRGEGQKAKLYCAPIKGHSYVFWYQQVLKNEFKFLISFQNENVFDETGMPKERFSAKCLPNSPCSLEIQATKLEDSAVYFCASSPSDRRNDGYTFGSGTRLTVV.

The chain couples TRBV28 to TRBJ1-2; possibly TRBD1 for D (6 bases). The germline gives CDR1 MDHEN, CDR2 SYDVKM. The V end lost 5 bases, the J end lost 5 bases, and 12 bases lay between the germline ends. The CDR3 length is 13 residues. The chain's CDR3 is CASSTQGKYGYTF. The CDR3 DNA follows: TGTGCCAGCAGTACCCAGGGGAAATATGGCTACACCTTC.

This clone was observed a handful of times. This same CDR3 is encoded by further DNA sequences in the sample. This chain links TRBV5-1 with TRBJ1-3, with D maybe TRBD1 (5 bases). The CDR3 consists of 15 residues. CDR1 SGHRS and CDR2 YFSETQ come from the germline V gene. V was clipped by 0 bases and J by 5 bases, with 12 bases between them. The DNA of the CDR3 is TGCGCCAGCAGCTTGGAGCAGGGTTCGAGAAACACCATATATTTT. Protein sequence: CASSLEQGSRNTIYF.

V usage is TRBV6-5 and J usage is TRBJ1-2, with D unresolved. Germline values: CDR1 MNHEY, CDR2 SVGAGI. Between the trimmed V and J ends, which lost 7 bases and 2 bases, there was a span of 11 bases. This CDR3 region has 13 residues. CDR3 coding DNA: TGTGCCAGCAATCGGGGATCAAACTATGGCTACACCTTC. Protein sequence: CASNRGSNYGYTF.

The chain carries TRBV7-9 and TRBJ1-2; D gene ambiguous. With 4 bases removed from V and 6 bases from J, the gap between germline ends came to 21 bases. The CDR3 contains 16 residues. Germline V lookup: CDR1 SEHNR, CDR2 FQNEAQ (reference sequence). The CDR3, as DNA: TGTGCCAGCAGCTCCGGCCGCCTGGGAGGAACGGATGGCTACACCTTC. Translating it yields CASSSGRLGGTDGYTF.

This clone was observed once. The germline gene is not matched at one end of the junction; a read error may be the cause. This chain links TRBV7-7 with TRBJ2-5, with 8 bases that match TRBD1. The CDR3 loop spans 17 amino acids. Germline V gene data show CDR1 as SSHAT and CDR2 as FNYEAQ (reference sequence). CDR3 sequence (DNA): TGTGCTAGCAGCCAAAGACCGGGACAGGTCTTACAAGAGACCCAGTACTTC. This gives the protein CASSQRPGQVLQETQYF.

This chain connects TRBV5-1 to TRBJ2-2; D perhaps matches TRBD2 (5 bases). Between the trimmed V and J ends, which lost 7 bases and 4 bases, there was a span of 23 bases. CDR1 and CDR2 (germline): SGHRS, YFSETQ. The CDR3 contains 17 residues. In DNA form, the CDR3 reads TGCGCCAGCCGCCCCCCGACCTCCCCGGCGGGCACCGGGGAGCTGTTTTTT. It codes for CASRPPTSPAGTGELFF. The variable domain in full, completed from reference TRBV5-1 and TRBJ2-2, reads KAGVTQTPRYLIKTRGQQVTLSCSPISGHRSVSWYQQTPGQGLQFLFEYFSETQRNKGNFPGRFSGRQFSNSRSEMNVSTLELGDSALYLCASRPPTSPAGTGELFFGEGSRLTVL.

The chain recombines TRBV6-5 with TRBJ1-3; a possible D gene is TRBD1 (5 bases). Deletions cut 5 bases from V and 3 bases from J, with 11 bases between. The CDR3 runs to 14 residues. CDR1 and CDR2 from the germline V gene are MNHEY and SVGAGI. The CDR3 sequence: CASSRAGVGNTIYF. DNA of the CDR3: TGTGCCAGCAGTAGGGCGGGGGTTGGAAACACCATATATTTT.